This T cell receptor beta chain came from a study of shared clonotypes between healthy human individuals. In the original workflow: Junction-only immunoSEQ data arrived without quality scores, meaning filtering differed. Profiling relied on immunoSEQ multiplex PCR, and the TCRdb table lists in-frame clones only, not all of them. V, J and clone size reflect that table, while D and trimming were determined from the DNA. Of about 2.3 million clones listed, about 92% are singletons. Deletions cut 0 bases from V and 0 bases from J, with 12 bases between. This CDR3 has 16 residues. This rearrangement joins TRBV5-3 to TRBJ1-2, with D uncertain. TRBV5-3 is recorded as an ORF, its role being uncertain. Input material: naive CD4+ T cells from PBMCs. Indicated subset: CD45RA+ positively selected. The origin of this receptor is a man in his late teens or twenties in good health. Some clones in this sample may be carry-over from other donors' samples. CDR3 region: CARSLVGCYSNYGYTF. The CDR3 DNA sequence: TGTGCCAGAAGCTTGGTCGGCTGCTACTCTAACTATGGCTACACCTTC.